The TCR beta chain under discussion was sequenced for a study of blood T cells in healthy people across ages. This clonotype has a count of ten or more. Per the germline V gene, CDR1 is SQVTM and CDR2 is ANQGSEA. This CDR3 has 14 residues. Trimming removed 2 bases from V and 0 bases from J, with 11 bases in between. A second PCR, run for about 7 to 11 cycles, used a sample-barcoded 5' primer plus a J-beta primer mix. TCRdb reprocessed the 5' RACE reads via MiXCR and lists one record per CDR3 protein. Of some 940,000 distinct CDR3 sequences in the sample, around 29% were seen once. These same data were also listed under a study on T cells of mothers and their children. According to that study: Per child, approximately 2.9 million TCR beta CDR3 reads were obtained, against over 9 million per mother.

Sequencing was done on a sample of blood. The J gene is TRBJ2-7, the V gene TRBV29-1; D gene uncertain. This receptor was identified in a middle-aged woman in good health. The CDR3 region is CSVEFAKSSYEQYF. The CDR3 region has the DNA TGCAGCGTTGAATTTGCCAAGAGCTCCTACGAGCAGTACTTC.